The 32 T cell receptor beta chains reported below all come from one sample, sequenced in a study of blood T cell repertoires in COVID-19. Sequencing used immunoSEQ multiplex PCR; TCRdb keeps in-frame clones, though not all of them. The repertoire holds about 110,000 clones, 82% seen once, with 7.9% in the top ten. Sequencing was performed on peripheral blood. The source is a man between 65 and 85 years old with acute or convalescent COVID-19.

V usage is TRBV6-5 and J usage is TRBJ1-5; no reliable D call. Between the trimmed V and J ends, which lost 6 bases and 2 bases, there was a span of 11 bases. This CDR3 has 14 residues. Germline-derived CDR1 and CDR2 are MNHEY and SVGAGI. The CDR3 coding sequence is TGTGCCAGCAGAGAGGGCCGAGGCAATCAGCCCCAGCATTTT. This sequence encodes CASREGRGNQPQHF.

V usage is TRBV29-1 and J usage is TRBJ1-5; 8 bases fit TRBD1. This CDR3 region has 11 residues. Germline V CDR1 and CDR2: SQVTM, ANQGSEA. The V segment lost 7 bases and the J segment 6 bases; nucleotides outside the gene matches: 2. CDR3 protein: CSAGQGQPQHF. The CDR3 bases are TGCAGCGCCGGACAGGGTCAGCCCCAGCATTTT.

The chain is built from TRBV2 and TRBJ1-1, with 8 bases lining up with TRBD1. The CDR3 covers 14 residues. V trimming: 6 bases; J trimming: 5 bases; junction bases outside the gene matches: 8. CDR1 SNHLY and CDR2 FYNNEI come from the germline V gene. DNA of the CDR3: TGTGCCAGCAGATCGGACAGGGCGAGGACTGAAGCTTTCTTT. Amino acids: CASRSDRARTEAFF.

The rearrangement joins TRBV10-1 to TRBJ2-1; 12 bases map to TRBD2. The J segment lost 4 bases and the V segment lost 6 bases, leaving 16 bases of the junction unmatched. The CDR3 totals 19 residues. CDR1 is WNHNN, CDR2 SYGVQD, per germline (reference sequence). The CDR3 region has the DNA TGCGCCAGCAGCCCCTCCTCGGGGCTAGCGGGGGGGCATTACAATGAGCAGTTCTTC. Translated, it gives CASSPSSGLAGGHYNEQFF.

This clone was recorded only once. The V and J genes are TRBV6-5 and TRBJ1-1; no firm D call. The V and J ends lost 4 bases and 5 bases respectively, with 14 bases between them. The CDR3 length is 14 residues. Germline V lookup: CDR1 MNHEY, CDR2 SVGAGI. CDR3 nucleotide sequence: TGTGCCAGCAGTTCCGGCTTCGGAGGGACTGAAGCTTTCTTT. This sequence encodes CASSSGFGGTEAFF.

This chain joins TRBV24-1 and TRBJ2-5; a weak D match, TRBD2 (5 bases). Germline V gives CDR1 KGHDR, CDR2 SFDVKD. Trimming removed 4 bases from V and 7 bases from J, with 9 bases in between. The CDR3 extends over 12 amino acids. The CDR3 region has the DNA TGTGCCACCAGTGAGCCCGCGGGGACCCAGTACTTC. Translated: CATSEPAGTQYF.

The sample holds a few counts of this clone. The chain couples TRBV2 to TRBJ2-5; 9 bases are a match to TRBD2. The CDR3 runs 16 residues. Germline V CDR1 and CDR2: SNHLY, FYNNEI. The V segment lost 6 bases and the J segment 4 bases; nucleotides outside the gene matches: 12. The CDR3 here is CASSKQGRGGAETQYF. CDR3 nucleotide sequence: TGTGCCAGCAGCAAACAGGGACGCGGGGGGGCAGAGACCCAGTACTTC.

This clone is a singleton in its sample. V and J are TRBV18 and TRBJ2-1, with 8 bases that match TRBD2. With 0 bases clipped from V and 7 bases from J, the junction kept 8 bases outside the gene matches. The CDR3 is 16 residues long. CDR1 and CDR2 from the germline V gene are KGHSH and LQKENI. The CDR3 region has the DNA TGTGCCAGCTCACCACCGTTAACCGGGACTAGGAATGAGCAGTTCTTC. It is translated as CASSPPLTGTRNEQFF. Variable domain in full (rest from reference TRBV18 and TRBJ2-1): NAGVMQNPRHLVRRRGQEARLRCSPMKGHSHVYWYRQLPEEGLKFMVYLQKENIIDESGMPKERFSAEFPKEGPSILRIQQVVRGDSAAYFCASSPPLTGTRNEQFFGPGTRLTVL.

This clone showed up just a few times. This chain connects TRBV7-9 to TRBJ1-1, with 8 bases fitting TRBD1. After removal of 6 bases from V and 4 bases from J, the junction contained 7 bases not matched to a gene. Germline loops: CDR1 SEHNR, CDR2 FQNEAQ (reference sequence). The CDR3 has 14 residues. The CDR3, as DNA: TGTGCCAGCAGGCCTCAGGGGGCCGGCACTGAAGCTTTCTTT. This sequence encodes CASRPQGAGTEAFF. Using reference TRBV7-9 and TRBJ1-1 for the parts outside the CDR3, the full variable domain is DTGVSQNPRHKITKRGQNVTFRCDPISEHNRLYWYRQTLGQGPEFLTYFQNEAQLEKSRLLSDRFSAERPKGSFSTLEIQRTEQGDSAMYLCASRPQGAGTEAFFGQGTRLTVV.

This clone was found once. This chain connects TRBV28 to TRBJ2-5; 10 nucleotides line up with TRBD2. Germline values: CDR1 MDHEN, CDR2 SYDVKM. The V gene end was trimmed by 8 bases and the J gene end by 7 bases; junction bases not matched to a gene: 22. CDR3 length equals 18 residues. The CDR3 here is CASFRDRSESGRAGTQYF. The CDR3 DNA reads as TGTGCCAGCTTCCGGGACAGATCGGAAAGCGGGAGGGCCGGGACCCAGTACTTC.

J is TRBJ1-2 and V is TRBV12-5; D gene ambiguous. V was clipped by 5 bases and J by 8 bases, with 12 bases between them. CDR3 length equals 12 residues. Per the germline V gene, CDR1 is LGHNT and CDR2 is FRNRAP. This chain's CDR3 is CASGLGPEGYTF. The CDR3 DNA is TGTGCTAGTGGTCTGGGCCCCGAGGGCTACACCTTC.

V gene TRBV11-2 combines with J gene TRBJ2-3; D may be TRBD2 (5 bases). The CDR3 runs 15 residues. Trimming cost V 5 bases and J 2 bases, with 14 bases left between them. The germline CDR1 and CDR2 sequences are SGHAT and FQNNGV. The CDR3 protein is CASSPSSRYTDTQYF. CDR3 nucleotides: TGTGCCAGCAGCCCTAGCAGTCGGTACACAGATACGCAGTATTTT.

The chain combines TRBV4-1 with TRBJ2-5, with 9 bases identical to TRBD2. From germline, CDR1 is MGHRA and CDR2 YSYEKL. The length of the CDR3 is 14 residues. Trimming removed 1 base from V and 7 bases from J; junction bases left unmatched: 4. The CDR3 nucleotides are TGCGCCAGCAGCCAAGTAGATAGCGGGGGGACCCAGTACTTC. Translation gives CASSQVDSGGTQYF.

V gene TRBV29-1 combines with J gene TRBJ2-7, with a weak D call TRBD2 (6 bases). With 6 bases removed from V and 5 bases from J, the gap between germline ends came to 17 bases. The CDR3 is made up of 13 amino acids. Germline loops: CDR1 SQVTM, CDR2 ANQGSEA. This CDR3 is CSVAGLGVNEQYF. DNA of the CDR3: TGCAGCGTGGCGGGACTGGGAGTCAACGAGCAGTACTTC.

CDR3 DNA sequence: TGCGCCACCAAATCTACGTCCTGGAAACTGTTTTTT. Its protein product is CATKSTSWKLFF. The chain has TRBV10-2 and TRBJ1-4; D is uncertain. V lost 10 bases and J 11 bases, leaving 17 bases between the germline ends. Germline values: CDR1 WSHSY, CDR2 SAAADI. CDR3 size: 12 residues.

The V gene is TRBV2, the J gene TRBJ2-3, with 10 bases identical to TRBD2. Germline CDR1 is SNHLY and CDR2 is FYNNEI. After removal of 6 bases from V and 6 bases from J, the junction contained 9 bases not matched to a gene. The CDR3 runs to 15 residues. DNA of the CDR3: TGTGCCAGCAGCGCCCTTGGGACTAGCGCCGATACGCAGTATTTT. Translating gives CASSALGTSADTQYF.

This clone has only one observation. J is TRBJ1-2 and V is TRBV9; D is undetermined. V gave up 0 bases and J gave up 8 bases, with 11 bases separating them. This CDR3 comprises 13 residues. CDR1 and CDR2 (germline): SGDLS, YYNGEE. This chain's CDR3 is CASSVEGWRGYTF. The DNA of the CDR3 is TGTGCCAGCAGCGTAGAAGGATGGAGAGGCTACACCTTC.

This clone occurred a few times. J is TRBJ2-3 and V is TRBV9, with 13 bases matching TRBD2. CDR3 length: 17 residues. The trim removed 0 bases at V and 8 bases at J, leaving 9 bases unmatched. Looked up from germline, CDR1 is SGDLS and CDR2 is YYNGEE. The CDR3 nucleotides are TGTGCCAGCAGCGTAGACCCACTAGCGGGGGGGCAGGGTACGCAGTATTTT. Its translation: CASSVDPLAGGQGTQYF.

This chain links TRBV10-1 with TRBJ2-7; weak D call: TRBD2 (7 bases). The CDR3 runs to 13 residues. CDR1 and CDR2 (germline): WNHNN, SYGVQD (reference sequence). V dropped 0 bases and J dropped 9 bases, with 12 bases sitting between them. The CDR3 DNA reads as TGCGCCAGCAGTGAGTCGGACCGGGGGGCGCAGTACTTC. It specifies CASSESDRGAQYF.

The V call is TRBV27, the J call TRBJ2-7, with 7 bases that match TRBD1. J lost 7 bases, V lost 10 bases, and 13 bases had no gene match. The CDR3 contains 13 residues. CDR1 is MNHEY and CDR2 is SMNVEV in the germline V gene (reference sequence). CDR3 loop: CATYDRAETEQYF. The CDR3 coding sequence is TGTGCCACCTATGACAGGGCTGAGACGGAGCAGTACTTC.

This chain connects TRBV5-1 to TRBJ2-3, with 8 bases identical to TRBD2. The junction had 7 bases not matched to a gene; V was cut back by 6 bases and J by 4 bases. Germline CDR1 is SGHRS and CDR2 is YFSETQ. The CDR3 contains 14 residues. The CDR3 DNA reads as TGCGCCAGCAAGGAAGCGGGAGCCCCAGATACGCAGTATTTT. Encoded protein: CASKEAGAPDTQYF.

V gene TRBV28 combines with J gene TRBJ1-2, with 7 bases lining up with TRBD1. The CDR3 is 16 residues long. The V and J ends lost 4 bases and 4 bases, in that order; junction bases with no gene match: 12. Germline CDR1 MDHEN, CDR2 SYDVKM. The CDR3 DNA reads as TGTGCCAGCAGTTCTTCCGGGACAGCATCAGTCTATGGCTACACCTTC. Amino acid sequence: CASSSSGTASVYGYTF.

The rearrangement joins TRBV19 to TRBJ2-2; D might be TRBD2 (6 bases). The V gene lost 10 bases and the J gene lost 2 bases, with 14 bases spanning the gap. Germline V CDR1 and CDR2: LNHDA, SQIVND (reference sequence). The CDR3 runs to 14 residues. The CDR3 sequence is CATSLARNTGELFF. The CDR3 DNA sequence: TGTGCCACCAGTCTAGCGAGAAACACCGGGGAGCTGTTTTTT.

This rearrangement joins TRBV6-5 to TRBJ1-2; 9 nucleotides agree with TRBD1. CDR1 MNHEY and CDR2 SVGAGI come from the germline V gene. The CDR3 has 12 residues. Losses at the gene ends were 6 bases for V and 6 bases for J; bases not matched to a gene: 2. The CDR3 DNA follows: TGTGCCAGCAGAGACAGGGGGGATGGCTACACCTTC. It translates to CASRDRGDGYTF.

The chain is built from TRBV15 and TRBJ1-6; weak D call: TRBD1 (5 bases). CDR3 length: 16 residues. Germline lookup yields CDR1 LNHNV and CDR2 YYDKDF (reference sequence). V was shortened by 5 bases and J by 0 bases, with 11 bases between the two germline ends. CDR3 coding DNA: TGTGCCACCAGCCCGGGGGGTAGCTCCTATAATTCACCCCTCCACTTT. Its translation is CATSPGGSSYNSPLHF.

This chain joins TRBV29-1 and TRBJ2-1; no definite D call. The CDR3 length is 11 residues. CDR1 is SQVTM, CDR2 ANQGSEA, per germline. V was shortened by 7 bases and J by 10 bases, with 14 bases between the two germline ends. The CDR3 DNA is TGCAGCGCCGTTCTGAGATCAGAGCAGTTCTTC. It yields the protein CSAVLRSEQFF.

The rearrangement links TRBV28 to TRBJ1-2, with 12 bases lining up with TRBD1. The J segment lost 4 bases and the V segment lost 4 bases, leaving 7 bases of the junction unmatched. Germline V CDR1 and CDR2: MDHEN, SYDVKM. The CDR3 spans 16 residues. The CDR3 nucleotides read TGTGCCAGCAGTTCCCTGCCGGGACAGGGGGCCTATGGCTACACCTTC. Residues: CASSSLPGQGAYGYTF.

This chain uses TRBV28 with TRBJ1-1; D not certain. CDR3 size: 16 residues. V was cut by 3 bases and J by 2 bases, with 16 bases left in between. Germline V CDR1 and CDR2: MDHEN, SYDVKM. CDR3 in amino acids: CASSFGLFRLNTEAFF. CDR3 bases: TGTGCCAGCAGTTTTGGGCTGTTCCGTTTAAACACTGAAGCTTTCTTT.

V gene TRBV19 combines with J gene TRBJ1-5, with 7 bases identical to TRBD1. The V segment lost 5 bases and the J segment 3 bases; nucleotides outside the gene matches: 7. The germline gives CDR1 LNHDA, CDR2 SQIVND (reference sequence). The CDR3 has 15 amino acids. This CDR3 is CASSAGQAYNQPQHF. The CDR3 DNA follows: TGTGCCAGTAGTGCTGGACAGGCCTACAATCAGCCCCAGCATTTT.

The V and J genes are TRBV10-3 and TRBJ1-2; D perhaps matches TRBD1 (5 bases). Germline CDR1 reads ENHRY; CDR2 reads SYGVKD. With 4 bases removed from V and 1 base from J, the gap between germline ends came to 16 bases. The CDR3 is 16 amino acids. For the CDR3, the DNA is TGTGCCATCAGTGTTCCTCTGGGGGGAAGTAACTATGGCTACACCTTC. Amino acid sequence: CAISVPLGGSNYGYTF.

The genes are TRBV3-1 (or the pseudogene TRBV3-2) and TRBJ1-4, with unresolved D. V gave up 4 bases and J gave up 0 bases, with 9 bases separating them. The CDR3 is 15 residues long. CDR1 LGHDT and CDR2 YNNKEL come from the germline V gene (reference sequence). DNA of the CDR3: TGTGCCAGCAGCCCCCACAGATCAACTAATGAAAAACTGTTTTTT. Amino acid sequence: CASSPHRSTNEKLFF.

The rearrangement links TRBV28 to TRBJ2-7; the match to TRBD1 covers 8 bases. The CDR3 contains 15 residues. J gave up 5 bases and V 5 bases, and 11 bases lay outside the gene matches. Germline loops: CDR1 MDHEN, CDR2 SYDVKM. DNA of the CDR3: TGTGCCAGCAGTAATCAGGGGGCTCCCCTGGACGAGCAGTACTTC. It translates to CASSNQGAPLDEQYF.